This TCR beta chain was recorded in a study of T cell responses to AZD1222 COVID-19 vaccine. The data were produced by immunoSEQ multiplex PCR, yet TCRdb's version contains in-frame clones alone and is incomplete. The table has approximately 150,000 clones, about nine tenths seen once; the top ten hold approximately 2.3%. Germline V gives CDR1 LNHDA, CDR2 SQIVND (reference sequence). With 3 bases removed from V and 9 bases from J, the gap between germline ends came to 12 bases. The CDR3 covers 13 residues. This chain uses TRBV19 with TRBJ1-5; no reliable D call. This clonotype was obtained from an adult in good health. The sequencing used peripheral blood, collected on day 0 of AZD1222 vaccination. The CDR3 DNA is TGTGCCAGTAGTATTGCCGTGAGGAGGCCCCAGCATTTT. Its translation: CASSIAVRRPQHF.